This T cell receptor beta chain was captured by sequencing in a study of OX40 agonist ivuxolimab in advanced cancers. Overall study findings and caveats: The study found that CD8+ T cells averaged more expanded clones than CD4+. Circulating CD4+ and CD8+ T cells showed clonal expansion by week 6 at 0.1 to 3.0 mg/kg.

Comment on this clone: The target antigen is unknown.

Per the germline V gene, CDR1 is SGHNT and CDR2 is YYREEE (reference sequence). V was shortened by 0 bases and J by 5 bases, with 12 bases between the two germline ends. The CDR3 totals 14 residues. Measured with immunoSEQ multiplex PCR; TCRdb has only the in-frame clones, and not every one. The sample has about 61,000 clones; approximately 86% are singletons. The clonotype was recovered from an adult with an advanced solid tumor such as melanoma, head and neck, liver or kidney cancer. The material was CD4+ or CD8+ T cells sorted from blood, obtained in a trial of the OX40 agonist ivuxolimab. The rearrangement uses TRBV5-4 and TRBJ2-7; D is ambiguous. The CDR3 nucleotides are TGTGCCAGCAGCTTGGCAGGCTCTAGTGACGAGCAGTACTTC. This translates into CASSLAGSSDEQYF.